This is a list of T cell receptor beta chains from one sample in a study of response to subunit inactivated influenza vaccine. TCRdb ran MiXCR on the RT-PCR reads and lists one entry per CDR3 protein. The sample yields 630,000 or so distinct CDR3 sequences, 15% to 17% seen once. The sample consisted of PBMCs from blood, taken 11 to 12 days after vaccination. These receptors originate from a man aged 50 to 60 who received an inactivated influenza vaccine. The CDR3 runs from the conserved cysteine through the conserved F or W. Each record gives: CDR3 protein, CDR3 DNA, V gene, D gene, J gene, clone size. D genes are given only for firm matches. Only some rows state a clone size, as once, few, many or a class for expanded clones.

CSARVPGGRTDTQYF TGCAGTGCTAGAGTCCCAGGAGGGCGCACAGATACGCAGTATTTT TRBV20-1 NA TRBJ2-3 NA
CASSQSYSGTYNEQFF TGTGCCAGCAGCCAAAGTTATAGCGGGACCTACAATGAGCAGTTCTTC TRBV3-1 TRBD2 TRBJ2-1 NA
CSVPELAGGISEQFF TGCAGCGTTCCCGAACTAGCGGGAGGAATAAGTGAGCAGTTCTTC TRBV29-1 TRBD2 TRBJ2-1 few
CASSSQGRETQYF TGTGCCAGCAGCTCCCAGGGCAGGGAGACCCAGTACTTC TRBV7-2 NA TRBJ2-5 NA
CSARPSGTDTQYF TGCAGTGCCCGACCCTCAGGCACAGATACGCAGTATTTT TRBV20-1 NA TRBJ2-3 NA
CASSGQGQWIDTQYF TGTGCCAGCAGCGGCCAGGGACAGTGGATAGATACGCAGTATTTT TRBV9 TRBD1 TRBJ2-3 NA
CSVVGANSSYNEQFF TGCAGCGTTGTTGGAGCCAACAGCTCCTACAATGAGCAGTTCTTC TRBV29-1 NA TRBJ2-1 few
CASSNSPRGVGIPF TGTGCCAGCAGCAACTCCCCCCGGGGGGTAGGGATTCCCTTC TRBV7-9 NA TRBJ1-2 few
CASSSTESGELFF TGCGCCAGCAGCTCGACAGAGTCCGGGGAGCTGTTTTTT TRBV5-1 NA TRBJ2-2 NA
CSARGPETQYF TGCAGTGCTAGGGGTCCGGAGACCCAGTACTTC TRBV20-1 NA TRBJ2-5 many
CSASGVSKETQYF TGCAGTGCTAGTGGAGTCAGCAAAGAGACCCAGTACTTC TRBV20-1 NA TRBJ2-5 NA
CASSQERNTEAFF TGCGCCAGCAGCCAAGAGAGGAACACTGAAGCTTTCTTT TRBV4-3 NA TRBJ1-1 many
CASSFRDTDGYTF TGTGCCAGCAGTTTCAGGGACACCGATGGCTACACCTTC TRBV12-3/TRBV12-4 NA TRBJ1-2 few
CASSVAPYQPQHF TGTGCCAGCAGCGTAGCCCCTTATCAGCCCCAGCATTTT TRBV9 NA TRBJ1-5 NA
CSVVTGGSTDTQYF TGCAGCGTTGTAACAGGGGGGTCTACAGATACGCAGTATTTT TRBV29-1 TRBD1 TRBJ2-3 NA
CSVDYRAAETQYF TGCAGCGTTGACTATCGAGCTGCCGAGACCCAGTACTTC TRBV29-1 NA TRBJ2-5 few
CASSSRSWGANVLTF TGTGCCAGCAGTTCCCGGAGCTGGGGGGCCAACGTCCTGACTTTC TRBV12-3/TRBV12-4 NA TRBJ2-6 few
CASSLYYYEQYF TGTGCCAGCAGTTTATACTATTACGAGCAGTACTTC TRBV28 NA TRBJ2-7 NA
CAISSDSSYEQYF TGTGCCATCAGCTCAGACTCTTCTTACGAGCAGTACTTC TRBV10-3 NA TRBJ2-7 few
CASSVRDGAYEQYF TGTGCCAGCAGTGTCCGGGACGGAGCCTACGAGCAGTACTTC TRBV2 NA TRBJ2-7 few